The clone carrying this T cell receptor beta chain showed up just once. The antigen remains undetermined. These data originate in a study of shared clonotypes between healthy human individuals. Trimming left V 4 bases short and J 14 bases short, with 14 bases between. CDR1 is MDHEN and CDR2 is SYDVKM in the germline V gene. CDR3 length equals 11 residues. Here immunoSEQ multiplex PCR was the method, and the copy in TCRdb shows in-frame clones only, minus some. The sample gives 2 million to 3 million clones, around nine tenths of which show up once; around 0.15% is in the top ten. Study-wide results and caveats: Genetic and exposure-history diversity was limited by the few donors.

The specimen was naive CD4+ T cells sorted from blood. Regarding subset: CD45RA+ positively selected. The chain uses TRBV28 and TRBJ1-2, with D tentatively TRBD1 (6 bases). The clonotype was recovered from a man aged 18 to 29 in good health. The CDR3 loop reads CASSSLQGRTF. DNA of the CDR3: TGTGCCAGCAGTTCTCTACAGGGTAGAACCTTC.